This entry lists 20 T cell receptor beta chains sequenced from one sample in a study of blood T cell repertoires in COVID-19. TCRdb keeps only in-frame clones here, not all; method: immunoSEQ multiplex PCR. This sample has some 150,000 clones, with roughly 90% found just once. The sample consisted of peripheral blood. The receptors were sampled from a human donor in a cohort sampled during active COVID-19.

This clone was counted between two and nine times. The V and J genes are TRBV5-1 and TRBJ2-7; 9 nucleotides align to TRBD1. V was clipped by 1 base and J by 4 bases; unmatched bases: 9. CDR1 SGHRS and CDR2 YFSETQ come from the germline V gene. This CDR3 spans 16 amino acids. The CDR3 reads CASSLPTGGGWYEQYF. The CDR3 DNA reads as TGCGCCAGCAGCTTGCCCACAGGGGGCGGTTGGTACGAGCAGTACTTC. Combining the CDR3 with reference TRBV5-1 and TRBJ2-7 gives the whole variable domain KAGVTQTPRYLIKTRGQQVTLSCSPISGHRSVSWYQQTPGQGLQFLFEYFSETQRNKGNFPGRFSGRQFSNSRSEMNVSTLELGDSALYLCASSLPTGGGWYEQYFGPGTRLTVT.

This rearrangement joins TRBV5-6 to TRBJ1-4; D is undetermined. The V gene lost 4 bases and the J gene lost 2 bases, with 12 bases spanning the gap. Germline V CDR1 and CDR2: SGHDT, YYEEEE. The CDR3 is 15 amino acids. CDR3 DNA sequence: TGTGCCAGCAGCCTAGTTGGGAGGACTAATGAAAAACTGTTTTTT. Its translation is CASSLVGRTNEKLFF.

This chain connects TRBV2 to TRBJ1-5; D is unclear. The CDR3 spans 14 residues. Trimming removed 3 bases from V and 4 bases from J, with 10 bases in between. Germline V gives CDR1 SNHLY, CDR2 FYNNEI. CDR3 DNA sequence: TGTGCCAGCAGTGAGGTCGTTCGGAATCAGCCCCAGCATTTT. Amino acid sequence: CASSEVVRNQPQHF. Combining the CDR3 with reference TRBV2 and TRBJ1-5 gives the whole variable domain EPEVTQTPSHQVTQMGQEVILRCVPISNHLYFYWYRQILGQKVEFLVSFYNNEISEKSEIFDDQFSVERPDGSNFTLKIRSTKLEDSAMYFCASSEVVRNQPQHFGDGTRLSIL.

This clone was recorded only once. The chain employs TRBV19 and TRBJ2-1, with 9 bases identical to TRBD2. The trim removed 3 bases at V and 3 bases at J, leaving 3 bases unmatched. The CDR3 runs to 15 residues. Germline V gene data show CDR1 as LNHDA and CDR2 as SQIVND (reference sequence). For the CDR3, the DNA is TGTGCCAGTAGTATTGGAGCGGGGGGCTACAATGAGCAGTTCTTC. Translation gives CASSIGAGGYNEQFF.

This CDR3 is CSVSGGEETQYF. CDR3 nucleotides: TGCAGCGTTAGCGGGGGTGAAGAGACCCAGTACTTC. The rearrangement joins TRBV29-1 to TRBJ2-5; 8 positions match TRBD2. V lost 5 bases, J lost 3 bases, and 2 bases stayed unmatched. The CDR3 runs to 12 residues. Germline V gene sequence: CDR1 SQVTM, CDR2 ANQGSEA.

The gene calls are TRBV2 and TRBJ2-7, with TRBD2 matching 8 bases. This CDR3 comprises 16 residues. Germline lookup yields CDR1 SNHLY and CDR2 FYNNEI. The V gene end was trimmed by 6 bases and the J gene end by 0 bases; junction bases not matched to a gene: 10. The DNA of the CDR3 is TGTGCCAGCAGAAAAAGAGCGGGGGAGGGCTCCTACGAGCAGTACTTC. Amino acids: CASRKRAGEGSYEQYF.

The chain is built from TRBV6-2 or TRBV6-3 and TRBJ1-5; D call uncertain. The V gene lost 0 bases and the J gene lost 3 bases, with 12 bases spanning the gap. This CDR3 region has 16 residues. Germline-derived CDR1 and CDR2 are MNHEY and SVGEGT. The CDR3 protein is CASSYSRPGFNQPQHF. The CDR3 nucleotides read TGTGCCAGCAGTTACTCGCGACCGGGATTCAATCAGCCCCAGCATTTT.

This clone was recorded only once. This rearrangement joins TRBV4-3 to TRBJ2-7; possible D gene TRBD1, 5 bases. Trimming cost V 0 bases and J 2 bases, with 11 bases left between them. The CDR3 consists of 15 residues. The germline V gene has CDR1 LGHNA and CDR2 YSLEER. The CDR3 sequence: CASSQESGRAYEQYF. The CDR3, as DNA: TGCGCCAGCAGCCAAGAGTCGGGCAGGGCCTACGAGCAGTACTTC.

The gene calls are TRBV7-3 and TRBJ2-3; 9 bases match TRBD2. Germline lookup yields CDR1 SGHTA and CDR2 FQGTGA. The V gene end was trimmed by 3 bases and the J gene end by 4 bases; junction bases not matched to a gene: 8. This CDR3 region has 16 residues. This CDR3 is CASSFGWRGGSDTQYF. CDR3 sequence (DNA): TGTGCCAGCAGCTTTGGCTGGCGGGGGGGTTCAGATACGCAGTATTTT.

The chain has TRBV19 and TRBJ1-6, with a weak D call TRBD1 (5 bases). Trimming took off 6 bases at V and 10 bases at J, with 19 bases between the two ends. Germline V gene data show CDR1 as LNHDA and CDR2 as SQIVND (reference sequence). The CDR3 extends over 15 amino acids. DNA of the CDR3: TGTGCCAGTAGCCAATCCGGGGGTTGGGAGTCACCCCTCCACTTT. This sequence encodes CASSQSGGWESPLHF.

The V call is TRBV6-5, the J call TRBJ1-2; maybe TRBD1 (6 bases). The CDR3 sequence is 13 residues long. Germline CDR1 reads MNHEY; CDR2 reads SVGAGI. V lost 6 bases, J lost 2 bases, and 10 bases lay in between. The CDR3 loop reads CASSYTGNYGYTF. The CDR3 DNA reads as TGTGCCAGCAGCTACACAGGGAACTATGGCTACACCTTC.

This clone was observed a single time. In DNA form, the CDR3 reads TGTGCCAGCAGCGTAGGCGTTTCTGGAAACACCATATATTTT. This encodes CASSVGVSGNTIYF. The chain recombines TRBV9 with TRBJ1-3; D is unclear. Germline CDR1 and CDR2: SGDLS and YYNGEE. The CDR3 consists of 14 residues. Deletions cut 0 bases from V and 1 base from J, with 5 bases between.

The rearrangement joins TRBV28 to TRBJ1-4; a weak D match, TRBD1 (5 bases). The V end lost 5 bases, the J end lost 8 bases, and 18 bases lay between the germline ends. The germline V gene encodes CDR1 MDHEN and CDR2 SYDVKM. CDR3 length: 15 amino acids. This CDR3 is CASSPNLGGGEKLFF. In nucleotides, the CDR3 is TGTGCCAGCAGTCCTAATCTGGGGGGTGGCGAAAAACTGTTTTTT.

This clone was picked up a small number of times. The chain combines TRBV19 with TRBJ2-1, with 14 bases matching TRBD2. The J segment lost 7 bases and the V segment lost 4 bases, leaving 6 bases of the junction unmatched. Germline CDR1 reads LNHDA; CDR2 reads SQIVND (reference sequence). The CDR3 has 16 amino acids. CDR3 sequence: CASSRGLAGDRNEQFF. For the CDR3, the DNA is TGTGCCAGTAGTAGGGGACTAGCGGGGGATAGGAATGAGCAGTTCTTC.

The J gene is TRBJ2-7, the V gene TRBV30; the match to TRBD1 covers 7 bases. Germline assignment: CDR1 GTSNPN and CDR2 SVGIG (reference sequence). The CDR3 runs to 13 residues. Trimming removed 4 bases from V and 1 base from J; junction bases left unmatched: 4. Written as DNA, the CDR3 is TGTGCCTGGAAAGGCAGGGGGTCCTACGAGCAGTACTTC. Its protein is CAWKGRGSYEQYF. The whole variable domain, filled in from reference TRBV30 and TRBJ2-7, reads SQTIHQWPATLVQPVGSPLSLECTVEGTSNPNLYWYRQAAGRGLQLLFYSVGIGQISSEVPQNLSASRPQDRQFILSSKKLLLSDSGFYLCAWKGRGSYEQYFGPGTRLTVT.

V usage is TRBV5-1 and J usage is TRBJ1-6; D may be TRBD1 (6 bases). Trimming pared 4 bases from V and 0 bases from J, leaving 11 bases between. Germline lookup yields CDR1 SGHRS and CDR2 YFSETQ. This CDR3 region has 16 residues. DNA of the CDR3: TGCGCCAGCAGCCAAGGACAGAGCTCCTATAATTCACCCCTCCACTTT. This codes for CASSQGQSSYNSPLHF.

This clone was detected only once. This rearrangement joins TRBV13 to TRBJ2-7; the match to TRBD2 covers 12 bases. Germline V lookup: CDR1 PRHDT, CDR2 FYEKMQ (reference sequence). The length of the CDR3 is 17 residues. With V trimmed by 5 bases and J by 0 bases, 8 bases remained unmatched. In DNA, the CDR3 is TGTGCCAGCAGCCTCCGACTAGCGGGGGCCTTCTCCTACGAGCAGTACTTC. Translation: CASSLRLAGAFSYEQYF.

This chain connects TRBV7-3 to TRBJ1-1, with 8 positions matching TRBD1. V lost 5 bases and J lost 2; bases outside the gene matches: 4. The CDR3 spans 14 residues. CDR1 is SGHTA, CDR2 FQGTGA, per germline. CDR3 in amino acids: CASSQGQANTEAFF. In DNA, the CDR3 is TGTGCCAGCAGCCAGGGACAGGCAAACACTGAAGCTTTCTTT.

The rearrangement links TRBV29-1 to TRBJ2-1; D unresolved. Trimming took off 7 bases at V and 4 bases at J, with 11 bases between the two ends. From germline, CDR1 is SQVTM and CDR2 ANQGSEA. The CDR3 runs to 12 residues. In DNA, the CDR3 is TGCAGCGCTCGAGGCGGTTACAATGAGCAGTTCTTC. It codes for CSARGGYNEQFF.

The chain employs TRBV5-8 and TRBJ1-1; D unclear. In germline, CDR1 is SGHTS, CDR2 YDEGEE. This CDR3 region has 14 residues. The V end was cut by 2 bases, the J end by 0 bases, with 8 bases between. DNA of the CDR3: TGTGCCAGCAGCTTTCAGGTCTTGAACACTGAAGCTTTCTTT. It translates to CASSFQVLNTEAFF.